This is a list of T cell receptor beta chains from one sample in a study of human T cells and chemical hapten exposure. One entry per CDR3 protein, called by TCRdb with MiXCR from the RACE reads. The profile shows approximately 90,000 distinct CDR3 sequences, 8.5% of them singletons. This specimen was whole blood, taken in connection with sensitization to the hapten diphenylcyclopropenone (DPC). The receptor source for this set is a man aged 40-49 years with alopecia areata. Some clones in this sample may be carry-over from other donors' samples. Both conserved end residues are part of each CDR3. The D gene is left open where the match is weak. Expanded clones are given a class, and other clones once, few, many or no size at all.

>TRBJ1-6|many|TRBV29-1|TRBD1
CSVRDRGSLNSPLHF
TGCAGCGTCCGGGACAGGGGCTCTCTTAATTCACCCCTCCACTTT
>TRBJ2-5|few|TRBV5-1|TRBD2
CASSPAGGQETQYF
TGCGCCAGCAGCCCAGCGGGAGGGCAAGAGACCCAGTACTTC
>TRBJ2-3|.|TRBV20-1|TRBD2
CSARLAATDTQYF
TGCAGTGCTAGACTAGCGGCCACAGATACGCAGTATTTT
>TRBJ1-5|.|TRBV7-2|TRBD1
CASSLETGDNQPQHF
TGTGCCAGCAGCTTAGAGACAGGGGACAATCAGCCCCAGCATTTT
>TRBJ2-7|few|TRBV7-8|TRBD1
CASSSHGGRQGSPYEQYF
TGTGCCAGCAGCTCTCATGGTGGACGACAGGGCAGTCCCTACGAGCAGTACTTC
>TRBJ2-1|many|TRBV29-1|.
CSVAPTARNEQFF
TGCAGCGTTGCCCCGACAGCCCGCAATGAGCAGTTCTTC
>TRBJ1-6|few|TRBV28|.
CASSSGELYNSPLHF
TGTGCCAGCAGTTCTGGCGAGCTCTATAATTCACCCCTCCACTTT
>TRBJ2-3|many|TRBV20-1|.
CSARVQPGQTGTDTQYF
TGCAGTGCTAGAGTCCAACCTGGACAAACGGGCACAGATACGCAGTATTTT
>TRBJ2-1|.|TRBV2|TRBD1
CASRPPGTGYNEQFF
TGTGCCAGCCGGCCCCCCGGGACAGGATACAATGAGCAGTTCTTC
>TRBJ2-3|many|TRBV29-1|TRBD1
CSVTPKTGGFTDTQYF
TGCAGCGTAACTCCAAAGACAGGGGGCTTCACAGATACGCAGTATTTT
>TRBJ2-3|few|TRBV7-2|.
CASSLRLRTDTQYF
TGTGCCAGCAGCTTAAGGCTCAGGACAGATACGCAGTATTTT
>TRBJ2-3|few|TRBV7-8|.
CASSLGLPTDTQYF
TGTGCCAGCAGCTTAGGCCTACCCACAGATACGCAGTATTTT
>TRBJ1-6|few|TRBV20-1|.
CSARGPVGSPLHF
TGCAGTGCTAGAGGACCCGTCGGTTCACCCCTCCACTTT
>TRBJ1-5|many|TRBV14|TRBD1
CASSQGTGANQPQHF
TGTGCCAGCAGCCAAGGGACAGGGGCGAATCAGCCCCAGCATTTT
>TRBJ2-3|few|TRBV6-1|.
CASTGPTGTDTQYF
TGTGCCAGCACGGGCCCAACGGGTACAGATACGCAGTATTTT
>TRBJ2-5|.|TRBV6-5|.
CASSYRGYQETQYF
TGTGCCAGCAGTTACCGGGGGTATCAAGAGACCCAGTACTTC
>TRBJ1-2|few|TRBV18|.
CASSQQSNGYTF
TGTGCCAGCTCACAACAGAGTAATGGCTACACCTTC
>TRBJ2-1|.|TRBV6-2/TRBV6-3|.
CASTLNLGEQFF
TGTGCCAGCACCCTGAACTTGGGTGAGCAGTTCTTC
>TRBJ2-1|many|TRBV6-6|.
CASSRNEQFF
TGTGCCAGCAGCCGAAATGAGCAGTTCTTC
>TRBJ2-1|.|TRBV6-2/TRBV6-3|TRBD2
CASRTSGRGEQFF
TGTGCCAGTCGGACTAGCGGGAGGGGTGAGCAGTTCTTC
>TRBJ1-3|many|TRBV29-1|.
CSVCREGSGNTIYF
TGCAGCGTTTGCCGGGAGGGCTCTGGAAACACCATATATTTT
>TRBJ1-5|.|TRBV19|.
CASSTRVQYSNQPQHF
TGTGCCAGTAGTACCCGGGTCCAATATAGCAATCAGCCCCAGCATTTT
>TRBJ2-2|few|TRBV5-1|TRBD1
CASSFRGIDTGELFF
TGCGCCAGCAGCTTCAGGGGGATCGACACCGGGGAGCTGTTTTTT
>TRBJ2-3|many|TRBV12-3/TRBV12-4|TRBD2
CASTHGLAVATDTQYF
TGTGCCAGCACCCACGGACTAGCGGTTGCCACAGATACGCAGTATTTT
>TRBJ1-2|few|TRBV28|.
CASSLYTRDGGYTF
TGTGCCAGCAGTTTATACACCAGGGATGGCGGCTACACCTTC
>TRBJ2-7|few|TRBV27|TRBD1
CASSAQQGASLYEQYF
TGTGCCAGCAGTGCACAACAGGGGGCTTCCCTCTACGAGCAGTACTTC
>TRBJ2-1|.|TRBV5-1|.
CARSYEQGSEQFF
TGCGCCAGAAGCTACGAGCAGGGTAGTGAGCAGTTCTTC
>TRBJ1-2|few|TRBV28|.
CASSLGVVDGYTF
TGTGCCAGCAGTTTAGGGGTGGTGGATGGCTACACCTTC
>TRBJ2-2|many|TRBV6-4|.
CASSRGPTDTGELFF
TGTGCCAGCAGCCGAGGGCCGACGGACACCGGGGAGCTGTTTTTT
>TRBJ1-1|.|TRBV7-9|.
CALLMPGQFMNTEAFF
TGTGCCCTCTTGATGCCGGGACAATTCATGAACACTGAAGCTTTCTTT
>TRBJ2-1|.|TRBV10-3|TRBD2
CAISESGLANNEQFF
TGTGCCATCAGTGAGTCTGGACTAGCCAACAATGAGCAGTTCTTC
>TRBJ2-5|few|TRBV18|.
CASSPPGAPETQYF
TGTGCCAGCTCACCACCGGGGGCCCCAGAGACCCAGTACTTC
>TRBJ2-5|few|TRBV2|TRBD2
CASSDVAGAGETQYF
TGTGCCAGCAGTGACGTAGCGGGAGCTGGAGAGACCCAGTACTTC
>TRBJ2-7|.|TRBV12-3/TRBV12-4|TRBD2
CASSLLAGGREQYF
TGTGCCAGCAGTTTACTCGCGGGAGGGCGGGAGCAGTACTTC
>TRBJ2-5|many|TRBV25-1|TRBD1
CASALTGVLRTQYF
TGTGCCAGCGCCTTGACAGGGGTCCTTCGAACCCAGTACTTC
>TRBJ2-2|few|TRBV12-3/TRBV12-4|TRBD2
CASSLSGRVTGELFF
TGTGCCAGCAGTCTTAGCGGGAGGGTCACCGGGGAGCTGTTTTTT